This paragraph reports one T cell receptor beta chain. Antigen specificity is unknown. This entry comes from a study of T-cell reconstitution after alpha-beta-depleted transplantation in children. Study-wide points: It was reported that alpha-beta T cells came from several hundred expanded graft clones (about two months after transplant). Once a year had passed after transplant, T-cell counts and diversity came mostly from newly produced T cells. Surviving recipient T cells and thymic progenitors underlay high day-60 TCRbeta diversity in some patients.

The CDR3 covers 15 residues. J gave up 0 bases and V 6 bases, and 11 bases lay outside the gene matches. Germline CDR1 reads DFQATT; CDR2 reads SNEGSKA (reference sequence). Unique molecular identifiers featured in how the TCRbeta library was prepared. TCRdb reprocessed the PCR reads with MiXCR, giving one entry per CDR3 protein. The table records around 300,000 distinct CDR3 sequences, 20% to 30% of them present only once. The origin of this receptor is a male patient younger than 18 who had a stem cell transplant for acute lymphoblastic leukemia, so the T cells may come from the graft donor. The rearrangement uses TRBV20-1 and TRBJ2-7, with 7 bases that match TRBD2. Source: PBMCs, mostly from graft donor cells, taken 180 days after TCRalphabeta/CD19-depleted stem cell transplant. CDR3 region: CSAPLAGARSYEQYF. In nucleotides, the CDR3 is TGCAGTGCGCCCCTCGCGGGAGCGCGCTCCTACGAGCAGTACTTC.